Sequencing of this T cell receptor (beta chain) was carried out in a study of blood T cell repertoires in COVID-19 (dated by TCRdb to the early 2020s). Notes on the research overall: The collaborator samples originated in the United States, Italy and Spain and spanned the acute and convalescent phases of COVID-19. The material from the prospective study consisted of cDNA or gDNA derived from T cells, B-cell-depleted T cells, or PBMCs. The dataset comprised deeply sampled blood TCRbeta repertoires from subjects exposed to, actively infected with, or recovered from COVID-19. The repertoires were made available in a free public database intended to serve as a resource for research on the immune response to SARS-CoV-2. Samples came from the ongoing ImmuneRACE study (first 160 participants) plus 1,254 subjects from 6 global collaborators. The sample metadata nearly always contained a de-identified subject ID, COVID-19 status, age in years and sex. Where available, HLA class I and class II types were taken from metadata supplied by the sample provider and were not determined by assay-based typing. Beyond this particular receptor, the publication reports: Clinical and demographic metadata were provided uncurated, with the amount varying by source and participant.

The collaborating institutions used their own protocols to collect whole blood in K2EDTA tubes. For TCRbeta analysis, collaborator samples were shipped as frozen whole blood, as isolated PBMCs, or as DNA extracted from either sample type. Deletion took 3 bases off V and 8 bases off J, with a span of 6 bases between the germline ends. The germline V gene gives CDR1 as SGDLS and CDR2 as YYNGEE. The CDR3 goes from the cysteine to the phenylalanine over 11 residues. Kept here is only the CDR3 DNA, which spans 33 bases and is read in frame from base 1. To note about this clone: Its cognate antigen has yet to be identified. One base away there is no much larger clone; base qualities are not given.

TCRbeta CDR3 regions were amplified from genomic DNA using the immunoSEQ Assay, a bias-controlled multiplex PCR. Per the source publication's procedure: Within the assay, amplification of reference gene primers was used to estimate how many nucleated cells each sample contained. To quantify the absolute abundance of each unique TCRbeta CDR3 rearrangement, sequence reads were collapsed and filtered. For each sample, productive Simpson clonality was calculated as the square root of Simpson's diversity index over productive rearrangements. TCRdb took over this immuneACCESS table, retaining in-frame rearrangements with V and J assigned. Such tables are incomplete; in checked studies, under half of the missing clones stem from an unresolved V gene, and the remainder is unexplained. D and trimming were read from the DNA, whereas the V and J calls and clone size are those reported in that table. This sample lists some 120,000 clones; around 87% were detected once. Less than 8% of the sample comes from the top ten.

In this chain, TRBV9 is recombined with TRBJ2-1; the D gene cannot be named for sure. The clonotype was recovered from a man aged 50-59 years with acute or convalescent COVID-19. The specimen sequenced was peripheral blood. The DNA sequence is TGTGCCAGCAGCGGTAGTTATGAGCAGTTCTTC. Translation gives CASSGSYEQFF.